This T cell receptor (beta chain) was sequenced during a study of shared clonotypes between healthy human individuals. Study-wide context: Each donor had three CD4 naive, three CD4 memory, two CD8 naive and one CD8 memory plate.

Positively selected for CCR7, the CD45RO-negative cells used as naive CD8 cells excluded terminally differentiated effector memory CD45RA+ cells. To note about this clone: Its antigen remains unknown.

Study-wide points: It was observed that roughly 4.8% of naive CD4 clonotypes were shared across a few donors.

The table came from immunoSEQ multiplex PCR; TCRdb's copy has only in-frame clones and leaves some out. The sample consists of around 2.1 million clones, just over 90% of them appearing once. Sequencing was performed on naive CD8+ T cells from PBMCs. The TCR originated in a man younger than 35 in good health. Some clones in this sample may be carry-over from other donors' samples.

The CDR3 DNA reads TGTGCCAGCAGCGTAGACAGGGGTACCTTCGGGGCCAACGTCCTGACTTTC. Its translation is CASSVDRGTFGANVLTF. The V and J genes are TRBV9 and TRBJ2-6; the match to TRBD1 covers 7 bases. The J segment lost 4 bases and the V segment lost 0 bases, leaving 7 bases of the junction unmatched. Germline values: CDR1 SGDLS, CDR2 YYNGEE. This CDR3 is built from 17 residues. The whole variable domain, filled in from reference TRBV9 and TRBJ2-6, reads DSGVTQTPKHLITATGQRVTLRCSPRSGDLSVYWYQQSLDQGLQFLIQYYNGEERAKGNILERFSAQQFPDLHSELNLSSLELGDSALYFCASSVDRGTFGANVLTFGAGSRLTVL.